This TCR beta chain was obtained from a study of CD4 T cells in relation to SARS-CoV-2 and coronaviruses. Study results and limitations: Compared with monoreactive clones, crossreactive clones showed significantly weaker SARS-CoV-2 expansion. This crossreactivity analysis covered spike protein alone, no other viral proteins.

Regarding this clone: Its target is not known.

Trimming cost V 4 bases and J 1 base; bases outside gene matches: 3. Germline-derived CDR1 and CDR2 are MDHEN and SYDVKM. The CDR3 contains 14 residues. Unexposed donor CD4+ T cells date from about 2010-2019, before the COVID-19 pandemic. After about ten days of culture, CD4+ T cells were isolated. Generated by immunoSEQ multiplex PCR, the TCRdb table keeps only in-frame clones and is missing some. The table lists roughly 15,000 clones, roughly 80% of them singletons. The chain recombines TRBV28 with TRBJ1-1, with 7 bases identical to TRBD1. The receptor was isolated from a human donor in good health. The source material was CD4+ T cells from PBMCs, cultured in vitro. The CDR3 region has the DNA TGTGCCAGCAGTTCGACAGGGACGAACACTGAAGCTTTCTTT. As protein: CASSSTGTNTEAFF.